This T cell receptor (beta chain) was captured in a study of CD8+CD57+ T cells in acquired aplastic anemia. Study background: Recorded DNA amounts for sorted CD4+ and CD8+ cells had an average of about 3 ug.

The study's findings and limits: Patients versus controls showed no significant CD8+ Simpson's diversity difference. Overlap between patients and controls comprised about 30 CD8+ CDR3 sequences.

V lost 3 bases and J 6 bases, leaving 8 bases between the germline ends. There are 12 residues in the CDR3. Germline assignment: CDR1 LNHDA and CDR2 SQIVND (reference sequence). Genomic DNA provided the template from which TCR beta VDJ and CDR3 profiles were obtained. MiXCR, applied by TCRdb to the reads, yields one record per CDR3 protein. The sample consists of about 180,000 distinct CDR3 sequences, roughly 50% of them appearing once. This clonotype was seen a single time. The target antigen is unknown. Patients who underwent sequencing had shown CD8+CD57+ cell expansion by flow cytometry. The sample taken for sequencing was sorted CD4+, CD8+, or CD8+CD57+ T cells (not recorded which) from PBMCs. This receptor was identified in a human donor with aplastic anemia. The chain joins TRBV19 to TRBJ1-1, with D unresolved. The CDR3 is CASSIAEAEAFF. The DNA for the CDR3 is TGTGCCAGTAGTATTGCAGAGGCTGAAGCTTTCTTT. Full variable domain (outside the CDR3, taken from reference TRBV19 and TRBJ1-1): DGGITQSPKYLFRKEGQNVTLSCEQNLNHDAMYWYRQDPGQGLRLIYYSQIVNDFQKGDIAEGYSVSREKKESFPLTVTSAQKNPTAFYLCASSIAEAEAFFGQGTRLTVV.